What follows is one TCR beta chain and its context. The antigen remains undetermined. Germline is not matched at one junction end, which may reflect a read error. The sample comes from a study of regulatory T cells in long-lasting Graves disease. About the study: Over 5 years on antithyroid drugs plus positive TSH receptor antibodies marked Graves' disease as persistent.

According to the study, TCR beta libraries were built with iRepertoire HTBI primers and CDR3-region Arm-PCR. TCRdb analysed the multiplex PCR reads with MiXCR anew, one entry per CDR3 protein. The sample has some 420,000 distinct CDR3 sequences; approximately 23% are singletons. Time point specified: persistent/refractory GD, antithyroid drugs over 5 years with positive TRAb. TCR sequences were obtained from RNA taken from PBMCs. Broader study findings: Those with persistent disease had in common more public clonotypes (roughly 3,000) than new patients (around 910).

Germline CDR1 is SGHNT and CDR2 is YYREEE (reference sequence). The CDR3 loop spans 16 amino acids. The clonotype was recovered from a female donor with Graves disease. The chain uses TRBV5-4 and TRBJ2-2; 7 bases are a match to TRBD1. This sample comprised peripheral blood mononuclear cells (PBMCs), obtained when the disease was refractory, from a patient treated with antithyroid drugs. The CDR3: CASSSPGTANTGEPFF. In DNA form, the CDR3 reads TGTGCCAGCAGCTCCCCAGGGACAGCGAACACCGGGGAGCCGTTTTTT.